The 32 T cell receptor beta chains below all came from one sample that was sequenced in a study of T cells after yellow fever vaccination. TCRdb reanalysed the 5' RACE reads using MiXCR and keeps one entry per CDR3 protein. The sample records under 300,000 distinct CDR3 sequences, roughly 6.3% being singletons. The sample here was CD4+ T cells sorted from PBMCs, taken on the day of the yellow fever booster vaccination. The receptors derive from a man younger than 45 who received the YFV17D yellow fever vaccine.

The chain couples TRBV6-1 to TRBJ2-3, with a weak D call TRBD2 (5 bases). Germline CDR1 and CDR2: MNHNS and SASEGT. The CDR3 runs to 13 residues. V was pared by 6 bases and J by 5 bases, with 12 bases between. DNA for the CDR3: TGTGCCAGCAGGACCGGGAAACGAGATACGCAGTATTTT. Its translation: CASRTGKRDTQYF.

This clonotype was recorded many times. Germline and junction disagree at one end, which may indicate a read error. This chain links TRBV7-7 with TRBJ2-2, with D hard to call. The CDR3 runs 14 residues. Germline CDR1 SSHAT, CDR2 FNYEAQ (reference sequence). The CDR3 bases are TGTGCTAGCAGCTTAGACCCGAAAACCGGGGAGCTGTTTTTT. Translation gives CASSLDPKTGELFF.

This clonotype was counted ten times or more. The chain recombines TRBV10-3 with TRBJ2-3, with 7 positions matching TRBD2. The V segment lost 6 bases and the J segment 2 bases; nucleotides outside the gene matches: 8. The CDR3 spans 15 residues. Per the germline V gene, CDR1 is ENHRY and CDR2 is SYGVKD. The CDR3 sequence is CAIRDVAGFTDTQYF. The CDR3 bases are TGTGCCATCAGGGACGTAGCGGGCTTCACAGATACGCAGTATTTT.

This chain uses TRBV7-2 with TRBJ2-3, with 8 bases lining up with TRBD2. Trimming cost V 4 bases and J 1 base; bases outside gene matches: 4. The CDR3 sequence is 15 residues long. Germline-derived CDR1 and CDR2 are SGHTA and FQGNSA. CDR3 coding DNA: TGTGCCAGCAGCTCCGGGAGGGGGGGCACAGATACGCAGTATTTT. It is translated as CASSSGRGGTDTQYF.

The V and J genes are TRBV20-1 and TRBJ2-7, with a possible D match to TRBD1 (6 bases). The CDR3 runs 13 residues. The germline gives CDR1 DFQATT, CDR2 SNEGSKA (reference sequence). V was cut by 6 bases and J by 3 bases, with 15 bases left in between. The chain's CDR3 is CSAQRPRGYEQYF. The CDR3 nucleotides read TGCAGTGCCCAACGCCCCAGGGGCTACGAGCAGTACTTC.

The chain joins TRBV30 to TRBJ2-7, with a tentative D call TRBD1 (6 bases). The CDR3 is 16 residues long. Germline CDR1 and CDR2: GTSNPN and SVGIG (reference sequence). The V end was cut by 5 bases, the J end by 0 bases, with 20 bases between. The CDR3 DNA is TGTGCCTGGGCTCGAAACCGGGACATTAGCTCCTACGAGCAGTACTTC. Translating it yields CAWARNRDISSYEQYF.

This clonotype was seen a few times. The CDR3 nucleotides are TGTGCCAGCAGCCGAAGACTAGCGGGAGGCACAGATACGCAGTATTTT. Translated: CASSRRLAGGTDTQYF. The chain combines TRBV3-1 with TRBJ2-3, with TRBD2 identical over 12 bases. This CDR3 is 16 amino acids long. The V segment lost 4 bases and the J segment 1 base; nucleotides outside the gene matches: 3. CDR1 is LGHDT, CDR2 YNNKEL, per germline (reference sequence).

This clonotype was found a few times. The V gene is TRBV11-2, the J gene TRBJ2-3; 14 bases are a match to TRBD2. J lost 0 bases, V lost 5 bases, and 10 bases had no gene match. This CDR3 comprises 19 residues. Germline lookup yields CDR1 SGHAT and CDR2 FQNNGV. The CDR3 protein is CASSEPGLAGALSTDTQYF. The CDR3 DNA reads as TGTGCCAGCAGCGAACCGGGACTAGCGGGAGCGCTTAGCACAGATACGCAGTATTTT.

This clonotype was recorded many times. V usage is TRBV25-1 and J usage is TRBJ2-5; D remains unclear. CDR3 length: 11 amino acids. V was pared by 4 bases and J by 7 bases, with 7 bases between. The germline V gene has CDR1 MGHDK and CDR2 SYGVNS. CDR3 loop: CASSGGRTQYF. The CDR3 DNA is TGTGCCAGCAGTGGGGGAAGGACCCAGTACTTC.

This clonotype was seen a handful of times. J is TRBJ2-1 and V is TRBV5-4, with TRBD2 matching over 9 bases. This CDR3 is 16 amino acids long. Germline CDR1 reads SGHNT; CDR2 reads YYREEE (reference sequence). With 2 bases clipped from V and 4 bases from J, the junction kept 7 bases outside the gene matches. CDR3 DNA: TGTGCCAGCAGCTTTGGGCGGGAGGGTTTTTACAATGAGCAGTTCTTC. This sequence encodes CASSFGREGFYNEQFF.

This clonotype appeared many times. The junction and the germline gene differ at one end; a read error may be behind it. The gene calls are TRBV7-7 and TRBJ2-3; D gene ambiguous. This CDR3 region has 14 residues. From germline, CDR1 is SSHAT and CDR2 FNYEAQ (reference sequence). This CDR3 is CASSLSVSTDTQYF. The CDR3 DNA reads TGTGCTAGCAGCTTATCAGTGAGCACAGATACGCAGTATTTT.

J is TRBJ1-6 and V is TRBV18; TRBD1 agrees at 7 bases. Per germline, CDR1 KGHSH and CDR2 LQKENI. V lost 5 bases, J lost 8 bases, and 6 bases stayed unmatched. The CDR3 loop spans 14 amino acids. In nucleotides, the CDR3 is TGTGCCAGCTCAGCCGGACAGGAATATTCACCCCTCCACTTT. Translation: CASSAGQEYSPLHF.

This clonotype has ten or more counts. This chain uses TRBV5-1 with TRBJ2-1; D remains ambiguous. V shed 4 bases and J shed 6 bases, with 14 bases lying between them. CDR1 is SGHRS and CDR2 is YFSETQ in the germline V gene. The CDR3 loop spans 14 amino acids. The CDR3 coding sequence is TGCGCCAGCAGCAAAACTTGGTCGGGCAATGAGCAGTTCTTC. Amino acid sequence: CASSKTWSGNEQFF.

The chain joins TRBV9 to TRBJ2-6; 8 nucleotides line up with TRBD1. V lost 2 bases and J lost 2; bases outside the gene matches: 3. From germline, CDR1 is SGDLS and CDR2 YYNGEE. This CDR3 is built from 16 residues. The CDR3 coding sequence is TGTGCCAGCAGCGTCGAGACAGGGGCTGGGGCCAACGTCCTGACTTTC. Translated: CASSVETGAGANVLTF.

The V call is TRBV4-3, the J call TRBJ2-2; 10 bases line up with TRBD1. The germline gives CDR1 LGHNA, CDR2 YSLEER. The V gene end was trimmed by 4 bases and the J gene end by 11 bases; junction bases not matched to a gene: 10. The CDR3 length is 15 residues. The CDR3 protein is CASSLSTGGRCELFF. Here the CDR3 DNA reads TGCGCCAGCAGCCTCTCGACAGGGGGCAGGTGCGAGCTGTTTTTT.

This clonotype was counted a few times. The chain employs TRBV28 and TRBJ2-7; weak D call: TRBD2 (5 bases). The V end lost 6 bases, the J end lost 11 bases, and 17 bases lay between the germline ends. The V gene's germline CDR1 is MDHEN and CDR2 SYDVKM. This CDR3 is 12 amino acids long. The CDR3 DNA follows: TGTGCCAGCAGCTCCCCTGTGGGAGAGAAGTACTTC. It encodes CASSSPVGEKYF.

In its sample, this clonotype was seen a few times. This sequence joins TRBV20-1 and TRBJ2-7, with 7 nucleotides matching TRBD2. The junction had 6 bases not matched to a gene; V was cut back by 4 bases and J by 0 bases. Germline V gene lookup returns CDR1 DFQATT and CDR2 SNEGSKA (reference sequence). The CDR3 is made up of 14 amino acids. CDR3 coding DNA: TGCAGTGCTACCCAAGCGGGGACCTCCTACGAGCAGTACTTC. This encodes CSATQAGTSYEQYF.

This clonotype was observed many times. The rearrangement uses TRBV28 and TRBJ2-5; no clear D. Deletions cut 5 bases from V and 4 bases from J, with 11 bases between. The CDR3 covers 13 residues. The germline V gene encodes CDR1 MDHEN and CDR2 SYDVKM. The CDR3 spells CASSPYGGETQYF. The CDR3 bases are TGTGCCAGCAGTCCATATGGCGGAGAGACCCAGTACTTC.

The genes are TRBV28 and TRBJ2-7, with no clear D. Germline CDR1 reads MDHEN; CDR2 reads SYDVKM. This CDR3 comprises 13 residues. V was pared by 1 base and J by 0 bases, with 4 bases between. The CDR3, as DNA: TGTGCCAGCAGTTTATCAAACTCCTACGAGCAGTACTTC. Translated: CASSLSNSYEQYF.

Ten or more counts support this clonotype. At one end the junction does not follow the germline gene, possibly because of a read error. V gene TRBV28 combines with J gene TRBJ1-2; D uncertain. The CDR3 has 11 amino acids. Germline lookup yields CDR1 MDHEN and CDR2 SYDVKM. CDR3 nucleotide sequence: TGTGCCAGCAGTTTGAGATCAAACCTGTCCTTC. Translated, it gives CASSLRSNLSF.

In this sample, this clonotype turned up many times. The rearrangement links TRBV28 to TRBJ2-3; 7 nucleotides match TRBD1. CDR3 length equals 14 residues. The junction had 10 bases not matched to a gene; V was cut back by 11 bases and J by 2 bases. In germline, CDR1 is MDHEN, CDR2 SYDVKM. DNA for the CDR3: TGTGCCGCCCAAGGGGGCCTTCACACAGATACGCAGTATTTT. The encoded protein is CAAQGGLHTDTQYF.

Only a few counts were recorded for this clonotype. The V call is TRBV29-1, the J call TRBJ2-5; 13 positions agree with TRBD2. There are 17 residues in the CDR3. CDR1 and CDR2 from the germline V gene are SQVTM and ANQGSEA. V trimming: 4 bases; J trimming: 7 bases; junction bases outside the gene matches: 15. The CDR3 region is CSVGAGTSGMSGVTQYF. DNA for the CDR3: TGCAGCGTTGGCGCCGGGACTAGCGGGATGAGTGGTGTGACCCAGTACTTC.

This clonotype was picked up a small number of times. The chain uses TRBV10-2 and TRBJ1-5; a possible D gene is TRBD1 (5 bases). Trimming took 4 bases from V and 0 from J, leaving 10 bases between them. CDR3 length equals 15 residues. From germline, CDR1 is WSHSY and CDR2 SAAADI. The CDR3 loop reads CASSADSYSNQPQHF. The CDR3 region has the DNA TGCGCCAGCAGTGCTGACAGTTATAGCAATCAGCCCCAGCATTTT.

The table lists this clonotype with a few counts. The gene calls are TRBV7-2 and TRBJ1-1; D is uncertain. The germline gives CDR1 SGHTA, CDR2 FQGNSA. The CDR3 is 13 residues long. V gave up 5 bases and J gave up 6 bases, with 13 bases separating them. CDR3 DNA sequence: TGTGCCAGCAGCACCATGAAGAGCGCTGAAGCTTTCTTT. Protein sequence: CASSTMKSAEAFF.

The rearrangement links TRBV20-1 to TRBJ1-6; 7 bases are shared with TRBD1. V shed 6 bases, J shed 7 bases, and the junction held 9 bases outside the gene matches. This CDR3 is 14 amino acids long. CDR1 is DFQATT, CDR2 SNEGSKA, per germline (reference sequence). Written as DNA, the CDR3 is TGCAGTGCCCCAGGGGGGGTCCGAAATTCACCCCTCCACTTT. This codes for CSAPGGVRNSPLHF.

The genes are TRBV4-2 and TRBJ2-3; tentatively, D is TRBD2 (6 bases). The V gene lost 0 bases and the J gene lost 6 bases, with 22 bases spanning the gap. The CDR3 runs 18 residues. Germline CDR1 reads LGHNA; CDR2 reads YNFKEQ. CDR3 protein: CASSQDLAGTPAGDTQYF. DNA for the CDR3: TGTGCCAGCAGCCAAGATCTGGCCGGGACGCCCGCGGGGGATACGCAGTATTTT.

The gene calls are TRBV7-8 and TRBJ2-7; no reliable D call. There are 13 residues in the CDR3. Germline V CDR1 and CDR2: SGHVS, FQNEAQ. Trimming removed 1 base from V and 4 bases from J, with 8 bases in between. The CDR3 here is CASSLEQRYEQYF. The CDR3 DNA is TGTGCCAGCAGCTTAGAGCAGCGTTACGAGCAGTACTTC.

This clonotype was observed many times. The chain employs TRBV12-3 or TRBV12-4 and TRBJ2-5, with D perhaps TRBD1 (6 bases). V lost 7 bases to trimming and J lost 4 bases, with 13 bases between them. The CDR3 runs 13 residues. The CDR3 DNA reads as TGTGCCAGCATGAAGAACAGGGCAGAGACCCAGTACTTC. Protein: CASMKNRAETQYF.

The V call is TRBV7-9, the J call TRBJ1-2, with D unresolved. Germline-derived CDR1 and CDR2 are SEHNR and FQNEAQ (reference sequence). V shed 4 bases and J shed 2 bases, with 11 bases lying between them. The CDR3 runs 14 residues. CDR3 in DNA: TGTGCCAGCAGCTCGCGGTTTGCAAACTATGGCTACACCTTC. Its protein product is CASSSRFANYGYTF.

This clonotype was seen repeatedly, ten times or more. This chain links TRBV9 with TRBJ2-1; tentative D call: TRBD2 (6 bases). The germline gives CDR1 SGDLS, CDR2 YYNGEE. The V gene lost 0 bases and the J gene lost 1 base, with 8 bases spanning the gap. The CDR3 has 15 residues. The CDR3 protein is CASSVAAGSYNEQFF. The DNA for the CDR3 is TGTGCCAGCAGCGTAGCCGCGGGATCCTACAATGAGCAGTTCTTC.

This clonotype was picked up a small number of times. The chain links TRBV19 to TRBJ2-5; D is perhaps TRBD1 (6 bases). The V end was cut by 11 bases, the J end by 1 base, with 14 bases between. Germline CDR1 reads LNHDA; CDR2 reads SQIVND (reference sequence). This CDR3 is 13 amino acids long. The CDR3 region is CASNRAPQETQYF. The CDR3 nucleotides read TGTGCCTCAAACAGGGCACCCCAAGAGACCCAGTACTTC.

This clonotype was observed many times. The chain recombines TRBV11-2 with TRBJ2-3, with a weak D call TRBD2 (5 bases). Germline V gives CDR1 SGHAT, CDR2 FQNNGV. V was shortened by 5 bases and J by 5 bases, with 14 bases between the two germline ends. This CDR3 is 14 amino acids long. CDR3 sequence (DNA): TGTGCCAGCAGCCCACCGGGGATTGGAGATACGCAGTATTTT. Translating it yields CASSPPGIGDTQYF.